Listed here are 23 T cell receptor beta chains from one sample, sequenced in a study of T cells in Graves' hyperthyroidism and ophthalmopathy. The source material, RNA transcripts, was used to amplify TCR beta CDR3 regions. Carried out on the TCR CDR3, a first-round RT-PCR used the HTBI primer set. TCRdb itself ran the multiplex PCR reads through MiXCR, one entry per CDR3 protein. The table shows 400,000 to 500,000 distinct CDR3 sequences, with roughly 14% occurring only once. The specimen sequenced was blood. The origin of the receptors is a man younger than 35 with Graves' ophthalmopathy.

This rearrangement joins TRBV9 to TRBJ2-2; perhaps TRBD1 as D (5 bases). CDR3 length equals 14 residues. Germline CDR1 is SGDLS and CDR2 is YYNGEE. V dropped 4 bases and J dropped 5 bases, with 12 bases sitting between them. CDR3 sequence (DNA): TGTGCCAGCAGCTCCAGACAGAGAACCGGGGAGCTGTTTTTT. It specifies CASSSRQRTGELFF.

This clonotype was observed a handful of times. The chain links TRBV29-1 to TRBJ2-3, with TRBD2 matching over 7 bases. The ends lost 6 bases at V and 7 bases at J; junction bases unmatched: 7. CDR1 SQVTM and CDR2 ANQGSEA come from the germline V gene. The CDR3 sequence is 12 residues long. In DNA, the CDR3 is TGCAGCGTCGGGAGCGGGGAAAATACGCAGTATTTT. Translation gives CSVGSGENTQYF.

This sequence joins TRBV3-1 and TRBJ2-3; D is possibly TRBD2 (5 bases). With 4 bases removed from V and 3 bases from J, the gap between germline ends came to 17 bases. From germline, CDR1 is LGHDT and CDR2 YNNKEL (reference sequence). The CDR3 runs to 16 residues. The CDR3 sequence: CASSLSDGWETDTQYF. The CDR3 coding sequence is TGTGCCAGCAGCCTATCGGACGGGTGGGAGACAGATACGCAGTATTTT.

V is TRBV7-2 and J is TRBJ2-4; 13 nucleotides match TRBD2. The CDR3 sequence is 18 residues long. CDR1 is SGHTA, CDR2 FQGNSA, per germline. The V segment lost 5 bases and the J segment 4 bases; nucleotides outside the gene matches: 11. The CDR3 DNA reads as TGTGCCAGCAGCGCCCCGGGACTAGCGGGGCGAAGAAAAAACATTCAGTACTTC. Amino acid sequence: CASSAPGLAGRRKNIQYF.

The CDR3 reads CASILLVGGTYNEQFF. The DNA for the CDR3 is TGTGCCAGCATTTTACTCGTTGGGGGCACCTACAATGAGCAGTTCTTC. The chain uses TRBV6-1 and TRBJ2-1; D perhaps matches TRBD1 (6 bases). This CDR3 contains 16 residues. V lost 7 bases, J lost 2 bases, and 18 bases lay in between. Germline lookup yields CDR1 MNHNS and CDR2 SASEGT.

The rearrangement joins TRBV6-1 to TRBJ2-2; either TRBD1 or TRBD2 may fit D (7 bases each). Looked up from germline, CDR1 is MNHNS and CDR2 is SASEGT. Trimming shortened V by 7 bases and J by 5 bases, and 14 bases separated the two germline ends. The CDR3 totals 14 residues. As DNA, the CDR3 is TGTGCCAGCACCCAGGGGGGGAGGACCGGGGAGCTGTTTTTT. Protein product: CASTQGGRTGELFF.

At least ten counts were recorded for this clonotype. This chain's CDR3 is CASSERGGGEAFF. CDR3 DNA sequence: TGTGCCAGCAGTGAACGAGGGGGGGGTGAAGCTTTCTTT. The rearrangement links TRBV2 to TRBJ1-1; D is possibly TRBD1 (6 bases). The CDR3 consists of 13 residues. Germline CDR1 and CDR2: SNHLY and FYNNEI. Trimming removed 2 bases at V and 7 bases at J, with 11 bases between.

In its sample, this clonotype was seen many times. The chain is built from TRBV27 and TRBJ2-7, with D uncertain. The CDR3 consists of 13 residues. Trimming cost V 3 bases and J 3 bases, with 9 bases left between them. The germline V gene has CDR1 MNHEY and CDR2 SMNVEV (reference sequence). CDR3 nucleotides: TGTGCCAGCAGTTTGGGCCCGTTCTACGAGCAGTACTTC. Its translation is CASSLGPFYEQYF.

The V call is TRBV11-2, the J call TRBJ2-1; D assignment may be TRBD1 or TRBD2 (6 bases each). CDR1 and CDR2 from the germline V gene are SGHAT and FQNNGV. V dropped 5 bases and J dropped 6 bases, with 14 bases sitting between them. The CDR3 is 14 amino acids. The CDR3 DNA follows: TGTGCCAGCAGCCATCTCGGGGGCCGCAATGAGCAGTTCTTC. This encodes CASSHLGGRNEQFF.

At least ten counts were recorded for this clonotype. CDR3 coding DNA: TGCAGTGCTAGTAGTCCAGCGGGAATATACAATGAGCAGTTCTTC. This codes for CSASSPAGIYNEQFF. The chain recombines TRBV20-1 with TRBJ2-1, with TRBD2 matching 7 bases. CDR1 DFQATT and CDR2 SNEGSKA come from the germline V gene (reference sequence). Unmatched junction bases numbered 9, after V lost 3 bases and J lost 4 bases. The CDR3 totals 15 residues.

In nucleotides, the CDR3 is TGTGCCAGCAGTACCCCGGGACTAGCGGGGGGGAGGGAGTATTTT. It is translated as CASSTPGLAGGREYF. The chain is built from TRBV6-1 and TRBJ2-3, with 16 nucleotides matching TRBD2. Germline lookup yields CDR1 MNHNS and CDR2 SASEGT. There are 15 residues in the CDR3. V lost 5 bases and J lost 13; bases outside the gene matches: 9.

The V call is TRBV19, the J call TRBJ2-7, with D perhaps matching TRBD1 (6 bases). Germline CDR1 is LNHDA and CDR2 is SQIVND (reference sequence). V lost 6 bases and J lost 3, with 9 bases in between. The CDR3 covers 12 residues. DNA for the CDR3: TGTGCCAGTAGGGACAGCTACTACGAGCAGTACTTC. It codes for CASRDSYYEQYF.

This clonotype was recorded at least ten times. The chain combines TRBV3-1 with TRBJ1-2, with a weak D call TRBD1 (5 bases). The CDR3 consists of 12 residues. Trimming shortened V by 3 bases and J by 5 bases, and 7 bases separated the two germline ends. CDR1 LGHDT and CDR2 YNNKEL come from the germline V gene (reference sequence). The CDR3 DNA reads TGTGCCAGCAGCCAGGCAGGGTATGGCTACACCTTC. It encodes CASSQAGYGYTF.

In its sample, this clonotype was seen many times. CDR3 nucleotides: TGTGCCAGCTCACCTCCGACAGGCCGGAACACTGAAGCTTTCTTT. This gives the protein CASSPPTGRNTEAFF. This sequence joins TRBV18 and TRBJ1-1; D may be TRBD1 (6 bases). There are 15 residues in the CDR3. The V gene's germline CDR1 is KGHSH and CDR2 LQKENI. V gave up 3 bases and J gave up 1 base, with 12 bases separating them.

The V call is TRBV7-9, the J call TRBJ1-5; D gene ambiguous. Trimming left V 0 bases short and J 0 bases short, with 12 bases between. This CDR3 has 17 amino acids. The germline gives CDR1 SEHNR, CDR2 FQNEAQ (reference sequence). The CDR3 sequence is CASSLALEGDSNQPQHF. For the CDR3, the DNA is TGTGCCAGCAGCTTAGCGCTAGAGGGCGATAGCAATCAGCCCCAGCATTTT. Combining the CDR3 with reference TRBV7-9 and TRBJ1-5 gives the whole variable domain DTGVSQNPRHKITKRGQNVTFRCDPISEHNRLYWYRQTLGQGPEFLTYFQNEAQLEKSRLLSDRFSAERPKGSFSTLEIQRTEQGDSAMYLCASSLALEGDSNQPQHFGDGTRLSIL.

The chain carries TRBV10-1 and TRBJ2-5; 10 positions agree with TRBD2. Germline-derived CDR1 and CDR2 are WNHNN and SYGVQD (reference sequence). V shed 0 bases and J 1 base; nucleotides not matched to a gene: 2. The CDR3 length is 16 residues. The CDR3 region has the DNA TGCGCCAGCAGTGAGTCTAGCGGGGGGCCCCAAGAGACCCAGTACTTC. It specifies CASSESSGGPQETQYF.

This sequence joins TRBV7-2 and TRBJ2-5; 10 bases agree with TRBD1. The CDR3 extends over 16 amino acids. Germline CDR1 SGHTA, CDR2 FQGNSA. J gave up 2 bases and V 5 bases, and 8 bases lay outside the gene matches. This CDR3 is CASSQGGQGSQETQYF. CDR3 bases: TGTGCCAGCAGCCAGGGGGGACAGGGGTCTCAAGAGACCCAGTACTTC.

This clonotype was seen a few times. The chain combines TRBV6-1 with TRBJ2-7; D may be TRBD2 (6 bases). The CDR3 is 14 amino acids. CDR1 MNHNS and CDR2 SASEGT come from the germline V gene. V lost 5 bases and J lost 0, with 11 bases in between. The CDR3 here is CASSYFGSSYEQYF. CDR3 DNA sequence: TGTGCCAGCAGTTATTTCGGGAGCTCCTACGAGCAGTACTTC.

This clonotype was recorded many times. This rearrangement joins TRBV7-9 to TRBJ2-4, with 14 positions matching TRBD2. Trimming took 3 bases from V and 0 from J; bases not matched to a gene: 10. There are 20 residues in the CDR3. Germline loops: CDR1 SEHNR, CDR2 FQNEAQ (reference sequence). CDR3 coding DNA: TGTGCCAGCAGCTTCGCCGGGACTAGCGGGAGTTTTACAGCCAAAAACATTCAGTACTTC. Translation: CASSFAGTSGSFTAKNIQYF.

This clonotype was counted at least ten times. The rearrangement joins TRBV9 to TRBJ1-5, with a possible D match to TRBD1 (6 bases). V lost 2 bases and J 7 bases, leaving 16 bases between the germline ends. CDR3 length: 15 residues. CDR1 and CDR2 (germline): SGDLS, YYNGEE. The CDR3 reads CASSVGAGVGQPQHF. The CDR3 DNA follows: TGTGCCAGCAGCGTGGGTGCAGGGGTGGGGCAGCCCCAGCATTTT.

In this sample, this clonotype turned up many times. The chain employs TRBV28 and TRBJ1-5; 11 bases are shared with TRBD1. This CDR3 has 17 amino acids. V shed 6 bases, J shed 5 bases, and the junction held 12 bases outside the gene matches. Germline values: CDR1 MDHEN, CDR2 SYDVKM. As DNA, the CDR3 is TGTGCCAGCAGATACCGGCAGGGACAGGGGGTGCATCAGCCCCAGCATTTT. Amino acids: CASRYRQGQGVHQPQHF.

This clonotype was recorded at least ten times. The chain is built from TRBV2 and TRBJ2-1, with 9 positions matching TRBD2. The trim removed 6 bases at V and 0 bases at J, leaving 3 bases unmatched. The CDR3 covers 15 residues. Germline lookup yields CDR1 SNHLY and CDR2 FYNNEI. The CDR3 loop is CASRTSGISYNEQFF. The CDR3 nucleotides are TGTGCCAGCAGGACTAGCGGTATCTCCTACAATGAGCAGTTCTTC.

This clonotype appeared many times. The chain combines TRBV9 with TRBJ2-3; D remains ambiguous. CDR3 length: 14 amino acids. Germline V gene data show CDR1 as SGDLS and CDR2 as YYNGEE. Deletions cut 2 bases from V and 2 bases from J, with 9 bases between. CDR3 sequence reads: CASSVGSLTDTQYF. The CDR3 region has the DNA TGTGCCAGCAGCGTTGGTTCTCTCACAGATACGCAGTATTTT. Combining the CDR3 with reference TRBV9 and TRBJ2-3 gives the whole variable domain DSGVTQTPKHLITATGQRVTLRCSPRSGDLSVYWYQQSLDQGLQFLIQYYNGEERAKGNILERFSAQQFPDLHSELNLSSLELGDSALYFCASSVGSLTDTQYFGPGTRLTVL.